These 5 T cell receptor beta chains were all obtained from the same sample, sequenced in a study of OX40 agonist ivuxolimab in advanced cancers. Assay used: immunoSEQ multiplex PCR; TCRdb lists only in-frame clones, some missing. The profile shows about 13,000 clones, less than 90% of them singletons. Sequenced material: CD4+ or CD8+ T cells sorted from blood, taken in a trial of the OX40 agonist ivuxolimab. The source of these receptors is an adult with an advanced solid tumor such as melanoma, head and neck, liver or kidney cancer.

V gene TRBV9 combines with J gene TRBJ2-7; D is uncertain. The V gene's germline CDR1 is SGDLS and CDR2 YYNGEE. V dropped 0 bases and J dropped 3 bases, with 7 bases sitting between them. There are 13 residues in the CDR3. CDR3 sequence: CASSVGQSYEQYF. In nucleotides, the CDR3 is TGTGCCAGCAGCGTAGGGCAGAGCTACGAGCAGTACTTC. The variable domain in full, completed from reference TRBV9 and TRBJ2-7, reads DSGVTQTPKHLITATGQRVTLRCSPRSGDLSVYWYQQSLDQGLQFLIQYYNGEERAKGNILERFSAQQFPDLHSELNLSSLELGDSALYFCASSVGQSYEQYFGPGTRLTVT.

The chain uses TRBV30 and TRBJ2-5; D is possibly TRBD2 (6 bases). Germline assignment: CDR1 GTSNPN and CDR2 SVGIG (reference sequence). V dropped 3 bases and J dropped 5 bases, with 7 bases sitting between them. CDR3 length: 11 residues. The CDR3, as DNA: TGTGCCTGGAGCGGGAGTGAGACCCAGTACTTC. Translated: CAWSGSETQYF. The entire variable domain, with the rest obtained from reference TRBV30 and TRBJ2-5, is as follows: SQTIHQWPATLVQPVGSPLSLECTVEGTSNPNLYWYRQAAGRGLQLLFYSVGIGQISSEVPQNLSASRPQDRQFILSSKKLLLSDSGFYLCAWSGSETQYFGPGTRLLVL.

The CDR3 DNA reads as TGTGCCAGCAGTGACGTGCCGAGCGGGAGGGCAATAGAGCAGTTCTTC. Residues: CASSDVPSGRAIEQFF. The chain is built from TRBV6-4 and TRBJ2-1, with 10 bases matching TRBD2. Losses at the gene ends were 2 bases for V and 10 bases for J; bases not matched to a gene: 11. The CDR3 covers 16 residues. From germline, CDR1 is MRHNA and CDR2 SNTAGT.

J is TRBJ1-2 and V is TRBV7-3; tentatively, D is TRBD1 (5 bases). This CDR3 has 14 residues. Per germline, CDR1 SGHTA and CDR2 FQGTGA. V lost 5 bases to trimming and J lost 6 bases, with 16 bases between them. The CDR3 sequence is CASSPVAGRDGYTF. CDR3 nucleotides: TGTGCCAGCAGCCCAGTGGCAGGGCGGGATGGCTACACCTTC.

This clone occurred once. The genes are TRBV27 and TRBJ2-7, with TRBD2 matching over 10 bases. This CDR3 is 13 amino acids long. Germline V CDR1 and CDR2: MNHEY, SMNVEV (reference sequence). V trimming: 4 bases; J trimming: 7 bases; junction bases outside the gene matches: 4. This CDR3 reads CASSSGLAREQYF. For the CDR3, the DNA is TGTGCCAGCAGTTCGGGACTAGCGCGGGAGCAGTACTTC.